This T cell receptor (beta chain) was sequenced in a study of cytomegalovirus exposure and HLA in healthy donors. General study findings and limits: One later analysis reportedly identified an Asian-associated ancestry cluster that showed fewer N-insertions than the roughly 640-donor mean. A few chains linked to CMV were shown in vitro to be specific for CMV antigens. A missense variant in DCLRE1C was later tied to TCR beta V- and J-gene trimming. For most TCR beta V segments, an earlier analysis put the productive rate at about 87% or about 30% of the time.

Remarks on this clone: The antigen is not known.

Both 60 Vbeta primers and 13 Jbeta primers went into the PCR. Method: immunoSEQ multiplex PCR; TCRdb's copy keeps in-frame clones and lacks some. The profile shows 55,000 to 65,000 clones, roughly 90% of them singletons. Germline V CDR1 and CDR2: MDHEN, SYDVKM. Deletions cut 6 bases from V and 1 base from J, with 14 bases between. This CDR3 is 15 amino acids long. The clonotype comes from a man aged 30 to 39 in good health and CMV-seropositive. The chain is built from TRBV28 and TRBJ2-3; tentative D call: TRBD2 (7 bases). Sequenced material: PBMCs. CDR3 sequence reads: CASRDGGLGTDTQYF. The CDR3 bases are TGTGCCAGCAGAGACGGGGGGCTTGGCACAGATACGCAGTATTTT.